This T cell receptor beta chain was captured in a study of STAT5B mutations in CD4+ large granular lymphocyte leukemia. Study-wide points: CD4-sorted patient repertoires seemed more clonal than healthy CD4+ repertoires. Compared with healthy controls (2/35), patient top clones favored TRBV06 (8/27).

The CDR3 runs 14 residues. After removal of 5 bases from V and 4 bases from J, the junction contained 3 bases not matched to a gene. Germline values: CDR1 LNHDA, CDR2 SQIVND (reference sequence). Under the authors' procedure: The detection floor for productive clonotype frequency was 2.59 x 10-5. Sequencing was performed with immunoSEQ multiplex PCR; in TCRdb, only in-frame clones are kept and a portion is missing. V and J calls and clone size are copied from that table; D and trimming were computed from the DNA. In the table there are about 34,000 clones, approximately 69% of which are singletons. Buffy coats from healthy blood donors served as controls. About this clone: The target antigen is unknown.

This TCR was sampled from a human donor in good health. Sequencing was done on a sample of CD4+ T cells from blood buffy coats. The rearrangement links TRBV19 to TRBJ2-1; 9 nucleotides align to TRBD1. DNA of the CDR3: TGTGCCAGTAGTCGGGACAGGGCATACAATGAGCAGTTCTTC. The encoded protein is CASSRDRAYNEQFF.